The rows below give T cell receptor beta chains drawn from one sample of a study of Tregs in tolerant kidney transplant recipients. The method was immunoSEQ multiplex PCR; TCRdb's version includes in-frame clones alone and lacks a portion of them. Of about 83,000 clones detected, 95% to 98% appear once; the ten largest clones hold roughly 0.6%. The specimen comprised CD4+ T cells from blood, sampled before the transplant. All receptors derive from a human donor who received a combined kidney and bone marrow transplant. CDR3s leave out the opening cysteine and the closing phenylalanine or tryptophan. Fields, in order: D gene, V gene, CDR3 protein. A D gene is named only where the DNA matches it firmly.

D gene: -; V gene: TRBV10-2; CDR3 protein: ASSESVRAPDTQY
D gene: TRBD2; V gene: TRBV19; CDR3 protein: ATNSGERDNEQF
D gene: -; V gene: TRBV5-4; CDR3 protein: ASSLGGVLSSYNEQF
D gene: TRBD1; V gene: TRBV19; CDR3 protein: ASSPRDRGPSNYGYT
D gene: -; V gene: TRBV4-2; CDR3 protein: ASSPRKGSNQPQH
D gene: -; V gene: TRBV7-2; CDR3 protein: ASSGNSQETQY
D gene: TRBD2; V gene: TRBV19; CDR3 protein: ASSILAGGPYEQY
D gene: TRBD2; V gene: TRBV7-2; CDR3 protein: ASSHQAGKSYNEQF
D gene: -; V gene: TRBV7-2; CDR3 protein: ASSLLQQVADRGYGYT
D gene: -; V gene: TRBV6-6; CDR3 protein: ATKSGSSYEQY
D gene: -; V gene: TRBV27; CDR3 protein: ASRRDLPGGYGYT
D gene: -; V gene: TRBV4-3; CDR3 protein: ASSLEAWNTGELF
D gene: TRBD2; V gene: TRBV12-5; CDR3 protein: ASAPDPGLAFPGELF
D gene: -; V gene: TRBV18; CDR3 protein: ASSPSQGNINTGELF
D gene: -; V gene: TRBV5-1; CDR3 protein: ASSRTGSTTDTQY
D gene: TRBD2; V gene: TRBV19; CDR3 protein: ASSRRGTSAYNEQF
D gene: -; V gene: TRBV6-6; CDR3 protein: ASGLEDSASLF
D gene: -; V gene: TRBV15; CDR3 protein: ATSIMQDQPQH
D gene: -; V gene: TRBV7-2; CDR3 protein: ASSPRAGNHEQY
D gene: -; V gene: TRBV5-4; CDR3 protein: ASRAGTDTQY
D gene: TRBD1; V gene: TRBV5-4; CDR3 protein: ASSPTGGRETQY
D gene: TRBD1; V gene: TRBV5-6; CDR3 protein: ASSLYLTGGINEKLF